Included here is one T cell receptor beta chain sequence, with context. Its antigen remains unknown. Original handling: There were no quality scores in the junction-only immunoSEQ sequences, so filtering differed. Using immunoSEQ multiplex PCR, the repertoire was profiled, and TCRdb retains in-frame clones only, with some absent. V, J and clone size are those of that table, while D and trimming were read from the DNA. The sample contains about 770,000 clones, roughly 72% of which appear only once. This record comes from a study of shared clonotypes between healthy human individuals. Study-level results: An expected dependence of interdonor clonotype sharing on sequencing depth was noted.

The sample comprised memory CD4+ T cells sorted from blood. Subset: CD45RA-negative fraction. The receptor was derived from a woman aged 25 to 45 in good health.

The CDR3 region is CASSPNVDEKLFF. CDR3 in DNA: TGTGCCAGCAGCCCTAACGTGGACGAAAAACTGTTTTTT. This sequence joins TRBV11-2 and TRBJ1-4; no reliable D call. Trimming took off 5 bases at V and 8 bases at J, with 12 bases between the two ends. The CDR3 has 13 residues. Germline V gene data show CDR1 as SGHAT and CDR2 as FQNNGV.